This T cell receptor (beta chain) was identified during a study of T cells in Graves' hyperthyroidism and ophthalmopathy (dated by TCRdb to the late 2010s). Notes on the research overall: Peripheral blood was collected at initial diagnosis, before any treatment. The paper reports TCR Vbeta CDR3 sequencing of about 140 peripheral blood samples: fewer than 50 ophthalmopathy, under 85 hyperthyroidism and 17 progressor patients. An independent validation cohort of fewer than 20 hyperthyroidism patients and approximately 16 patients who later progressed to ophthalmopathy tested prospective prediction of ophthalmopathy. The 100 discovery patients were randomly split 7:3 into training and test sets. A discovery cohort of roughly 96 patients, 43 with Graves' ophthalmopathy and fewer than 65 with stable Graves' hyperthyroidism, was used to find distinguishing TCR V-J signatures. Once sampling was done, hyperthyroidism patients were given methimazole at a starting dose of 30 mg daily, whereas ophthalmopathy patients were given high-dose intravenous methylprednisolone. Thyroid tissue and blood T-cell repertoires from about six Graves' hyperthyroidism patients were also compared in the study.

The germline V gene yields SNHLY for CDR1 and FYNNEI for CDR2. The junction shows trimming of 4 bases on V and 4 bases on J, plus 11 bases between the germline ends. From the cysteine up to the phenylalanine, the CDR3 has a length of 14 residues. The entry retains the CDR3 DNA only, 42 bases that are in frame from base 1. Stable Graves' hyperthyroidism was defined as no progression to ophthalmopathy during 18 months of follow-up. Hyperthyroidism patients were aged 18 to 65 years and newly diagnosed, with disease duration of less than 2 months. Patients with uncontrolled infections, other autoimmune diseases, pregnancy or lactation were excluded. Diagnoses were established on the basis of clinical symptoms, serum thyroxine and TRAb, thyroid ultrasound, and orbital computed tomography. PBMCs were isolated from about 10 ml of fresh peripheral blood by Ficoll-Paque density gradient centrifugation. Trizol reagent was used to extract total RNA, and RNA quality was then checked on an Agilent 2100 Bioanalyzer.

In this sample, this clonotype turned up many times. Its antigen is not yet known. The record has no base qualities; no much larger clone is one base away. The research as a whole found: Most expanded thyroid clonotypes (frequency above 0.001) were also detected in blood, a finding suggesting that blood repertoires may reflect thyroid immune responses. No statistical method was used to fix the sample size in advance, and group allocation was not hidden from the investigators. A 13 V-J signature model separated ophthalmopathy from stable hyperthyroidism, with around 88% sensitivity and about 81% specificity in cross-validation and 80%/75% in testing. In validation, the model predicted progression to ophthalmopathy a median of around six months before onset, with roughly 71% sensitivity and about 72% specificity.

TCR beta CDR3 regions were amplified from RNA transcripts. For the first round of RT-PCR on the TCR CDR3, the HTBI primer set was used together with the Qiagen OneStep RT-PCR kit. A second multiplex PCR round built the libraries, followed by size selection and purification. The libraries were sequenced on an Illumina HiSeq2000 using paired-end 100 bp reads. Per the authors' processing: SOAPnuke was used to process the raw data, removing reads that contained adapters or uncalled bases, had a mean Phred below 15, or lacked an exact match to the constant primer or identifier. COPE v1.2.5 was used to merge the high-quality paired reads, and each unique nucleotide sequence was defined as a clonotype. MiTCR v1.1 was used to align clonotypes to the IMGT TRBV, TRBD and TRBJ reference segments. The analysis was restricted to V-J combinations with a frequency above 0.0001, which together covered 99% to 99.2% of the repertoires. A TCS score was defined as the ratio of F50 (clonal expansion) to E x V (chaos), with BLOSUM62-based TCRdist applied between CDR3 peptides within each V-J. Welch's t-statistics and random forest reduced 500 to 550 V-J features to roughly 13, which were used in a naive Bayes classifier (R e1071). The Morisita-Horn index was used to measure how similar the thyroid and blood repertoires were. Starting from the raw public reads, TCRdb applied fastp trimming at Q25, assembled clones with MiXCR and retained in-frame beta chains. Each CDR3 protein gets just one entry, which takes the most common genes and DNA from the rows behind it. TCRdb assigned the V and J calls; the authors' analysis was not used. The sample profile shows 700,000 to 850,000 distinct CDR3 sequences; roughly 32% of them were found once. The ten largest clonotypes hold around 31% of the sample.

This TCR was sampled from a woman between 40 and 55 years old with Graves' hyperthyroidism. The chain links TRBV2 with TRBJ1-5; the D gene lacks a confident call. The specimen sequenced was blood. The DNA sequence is TGTGCCAGCAGTGTTTCCGTTCAGAATCAGCCCCAGCATTTT. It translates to CASSVSVQNQPQHF. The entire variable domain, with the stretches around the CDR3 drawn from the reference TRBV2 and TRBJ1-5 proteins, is EPEVTQTPSHQVTQMGQEVILRCVPISNHLYFYWYRQILGQKVEFLVSFYNNEISEKSEIFDDQFSVERPDGSNFTLKIRSTKLEDSAMYFCASSVSVQNQPQHFGDGTRLSIL.